This T cell receptor (beta chain) was identified during a study of T cell repertoires in cytomegalovirus infection. Across the study: Newly reported HLA-C-restricted and thoroughly characterized HLA-B-restricted CMV epitopes were employed. Public TCR beta signatures marked donors with CMV infection and the matching HLA.

Study-wide results and caveats: Predominance within the ex vivo response was attributable to HLA-C-restricted CMV-specific TCR beta clonotypes.

TCRdb fed the reads into MiXCR, producing one record per CDR3 protein. The data hold 830,000 or so distinct CDR3 sequences, with approximately 30% observed a single time. With V trimmed by 5 bases and J by 12 bases, 11 bases remained unmatched. The CDR3 covers 15 residues. Germline values: CDR1 SEHNR, CDR2 FQNEAQ (reference sequence). As regards this clonotype: What it recognizes is unknown.

This clonotype originated in a human donor in good health (CMV status not recorded). Some clones in this sample may be carry-over from other donors' samples. The genes are TRBV7-9 and TRBJ2-1; 12 bases agree with TRBD1. The sample was cultured CD8+ T cells from PBMCs, taken from culture after CMV antigen stimulation. CDR3 nucleotide sequence: TGTGCCAGCAGCCCCGGGACAGGGGGCAGGTACGGGCAGTTCTTC. Protein: CASSPGTGGRYGQFF.